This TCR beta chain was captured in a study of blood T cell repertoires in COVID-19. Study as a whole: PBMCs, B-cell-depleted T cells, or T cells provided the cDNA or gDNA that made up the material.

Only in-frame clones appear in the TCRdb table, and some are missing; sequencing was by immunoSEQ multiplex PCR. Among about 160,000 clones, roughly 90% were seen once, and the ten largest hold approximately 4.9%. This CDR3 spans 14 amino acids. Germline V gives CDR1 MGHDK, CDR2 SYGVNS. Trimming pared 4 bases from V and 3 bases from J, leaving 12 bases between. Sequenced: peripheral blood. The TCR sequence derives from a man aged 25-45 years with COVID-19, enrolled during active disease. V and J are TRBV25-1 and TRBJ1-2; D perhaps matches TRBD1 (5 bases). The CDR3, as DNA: TGTGCCAGCAGTGGAAGTGGCAGGGACTATGGCTACACCTTC. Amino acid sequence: CASSGSGRDYGYTF.